This note documents a single T cell receptor beta chain sequence. Its specific antigen is unknown. No base-level quality is on record; no much larger clone is a single base apart. Using the deep immunoSEQ assay, multiplex PCR amplified TCR CDR3 regions from genomic DNA. Extracted genomic DNA from each cell subset was spread evenly across all wells of several immunoSEQ 96-well plates, with each plate serving as a replicate. For sorted subsets, approximately 210 ng genomic DNA, equal to 25,000 to 35,000 T cell genomes, was loaded into each replicate PCR. The purified libraries were quantified using a Qubit 3.0 fluorometer, sized with a Bioanalyzer 2100, and then quantified again using the KAPA Library Quantification kit. Every immunoSEQ 96-well plate was sequenced on a separate single-read 150-cycle Illumina NextSeq 550 flow cell. The authors' analysis ran thus. Because the immunoSEQ output included only junctional sequences and no quality scores, the filtering could not be the same as the filtering used for full-length reads. Sequences were annotated with PyIR, a Python wrapper for IgBLAST v1.9, and V/J genes and CDR3 were assigned using IMGT germline references. Any read was removed if the V/J assignment was weak (E-value above 1e-6), the CDR3 was missing, or the read contained stop codons, out-of-frame junctions, or ambiguous translated residues. V3J clonotypes were defined as sequences sharing an identical inferred V gene, J gene, and CDR3 amino acid sequence. Percentage overlap between repertoires was computed as shared unique clonotypes divided by the size of the smaller repertoire. RTK rarefaction, the Chao1 estimator, and Recon v2.1 estimates of unobserved clonotypes were used to assess repertoire richness. Generation probabilities were computed with OLGA for all TCRbeta clonotypes obtained by the gDNA method from several donors. Here the immuneACCESS table is served through TCRdb, limited to in-frame sequences with V and J called. Missing clones are a known gap in these copies; in checked studies unresolved V genes cover under half, and the rest lacks a known reason. V and J calls and clone size are copied from that table; D and trimming were computed from the DNA. The sample contains some 1.1 million clones, 60% to 80% of them found a single time. Of the sample, 0.89% falls within the top ten clones.

From a lookup of the germline V gene, CDR1 and CDR2 are KGHSH and LQKENI. Measured from the cysteine to the phenylalanine, the CDR3 is 16 residues long. Of all the DNA, just the CDR3 is kept, 48 bases in frame from base 1. Here V drops 3 bases and J drops 2 bases, and the junction holds 5 bases not matched to any gene. The donors were healthy, HIV-negative adults with no recently reported acute infections or vaccinations. All donors were Caucasian adults living in Nashville, Tennessee, USA. CD4+ T cells were enriched through magnetic negative selection, after which naive cells were positively selected on CD45RA and the remaining negative fraction served as the memory subset. After blood collection by leukapheresis, PBMCs were isolated using Ficoll-Histopaque density gradient centrifugation and then cryopreserved in the vapor phase of liquid nitrogen. Analytical flow cytometry was used to check the purity and quantity of every magnetically sorted T cell population. Genomic DNA was isolated from each sorted fraction and quantified by UV absorbance on a Nanodrop 2000c.

This record belongs to a study of shared clonotypes between healthy human individuals (dated by TCRdb to 2018 to 2020). About the full investigation: A few men and a couple of women, aged 18 to 49 years, made up the cohort. For each donor, three plates each were used for CD4 naive and CD4 memory, two plates were used for CD8 naive, and one plate was used for CD8 memory. To estimate repertoire size and how much clonotype sharing occurs between individuals, the study deeply sequenced the blood TCR repertoires of roughly 5 healthy adults. Different laboratories and diverse techniques were used to prepare libraries and sequence TCR repertoires, to increase sequencing depth and limit assay-specific biases. Each donor's leukapheresis produced roughly between about 0.8 and 8.9 billion PBMCs. Beyond this particular receptor, the publication reports: Pairwise subsampling indicated that sequencing depth was expected to affect the degree of clonotype sharing among donors. Only blood was sampled, and tissue TCR repertoires likely differ from those in blood. Across a few donors, about 4.5% of naive CD4, 3% to 3.5% of naive CD8, 2% to 2.5% of memory CD4, and 0.4% of memory CD8 clonotypes were shared. The small number of donors limited the genetic and exposure-history diversity represented. Even with the large sequencing depth, rarefaction of the sorted-subset datasets indicated that sequencing was incomplete. Compared with non-shared clonotypes, the clonotypes found in all four sorted-subset donors had higher generation probabilities. Estimated clonotype richness was generally larger for naive than for memory subsets.

The rearranged segments are TRBV18 and TRBJ2-2; TRBD2 matches 8 bases in the middle. The sample taken for sequencing was memory CD4+ T cells from PBMCs. The cell subset or site label of this sample denotes: CD45RA-negative fraction. This clonotype originated in a man younger than 35 in good health. Some clones in this sample may be carry-over from other donors' samples. The CDR3 amino acid sequence is: CASSPPGGLNTGELFF. DNA sequence: TGTGCCAGCTCACCGCCGGGGGGGCTTAACACCGGGGAGCTGTTTTTT.